The next 17 T cell receptor beta chains were all read from a single sample in a study of CD8+CD57+ T cells in acquired aplastic anemia. The TCR beta profiling, which covered VDJ combination and CDR3 sequence, was carried out using genomic DNA as the template. TCRdb reprocessed the reads via MiXCR and lists one record per CDR3 protein. The sample lists about 120,000 distinct CDR3 sequences; approximately 61% were seen once. Selection for sequencing was limited to patients who had shown CD8+CD57+ cell expansion by flow cytometry. The sample consisted of sorted CD4+, CD8+, or CD8+CD57+ T cells (not recorded which) from PBMCs. These receptors all stem from a human donor with aplastic anemia.

The V gene is TRBV10-3, the J gene TRBJ2-3; 9 bases are a match to TRBD1. The trim removed 7 bases at V and 3 bases at J, leaving 8 bases unmatched. The germline gives CDR1 ENHRY, CDR2 SYGVKD. The CDR3 has 15 residues. DNA of the CDR3: TGTGCCATCAAACCGGGACAGGGTCTGACAGATACGCAGTATTTT. The encoded protein is CAIKPGQGLTDTQYF.

The sample holds many counts of this clonotype. The chain has TRBV19 and TRBJ1-1; D call uncertain. Germline CDR1 and CDR2: LNHDA and SQIVND (reference sequence). This CDR3 has 15 residues. V was trimmed by 0 bases and J by 0 bases, leaving 8 bases between them. CDR3 region: CASSIDGAMNTEAFF. CDR3 coding DNA: TGTGCCAGTAGTATAGACGGCGCGATGAACACTGAAGCTTTCTTT.

The V and J genes are TRBV20-1 and TRBJ2-1, with 9 bases identical to TRBD2. CDR3 length: 14 residues. The J segment lost 5 bases and the V segment lost 1 base, leaving 3 bases of the junction unmatched. Germline V lookup: CDR1 DFQATT, CDR2 SNEGSKA (reference sequence). DNA for the CDR3: TGCAGTGCTAGAGGACTAGCGGCCAACAATGAGCAGTTCTTC. Translated, it gives CSARGLAANNEQFF.

This clonotype was seen only once. The rearrangement uses TRBV3-1 and TRBJ1-4; possible D gene TRBD1, 5 bases. The germline V gene has CDR1 LGHDT and CDR2 YNNKEL (reference sequence). CDR3 length: 13 amino acids. The V end lost 0 bases, the J end lost 13 bases, and 12 bases lay between the germline ends. CDR3 in amino acids: CASSQDRRGGLFF. The CDR3, as DNA: TGTGCCAGCAGCCAAGATAGGAGGGGAGGACTGTTTTTT.

The sample holds many counts of this clonotype. V usage is TRBV11-2 and J usage is TRBJ2-7; TRBD2 might be the D (7 bases). Germline CDR1 reads SGHAT; CDR2 reads FQNNGV. This CDR3 is built from 12 residues. The V end was cut by 1 base, the J end by 11 bases, with 12 bases between. Here the CDR3 reads CASSLVGGGKYF. Written as DNA, the CDR3 is TGTGCCAGCAGCTTAGTGGGGGGGGGCAAGTACTTC.

The genes are TRBV12-5 and TRBJ1-2; D gene unclear. Germline lookup yields CDR1 LGHNT and CDR2 FRNRAP. The CDR3 spans 13 residues. The V end lost 1 base, the J end lost 7 bases, and 10 bases lay between the germline ends. DNA for the CDR3: TGTGCTAGTGGTTTGGGCCGAGTGGGTGGCTACACCTTC. It encodes CASGLGRVGGYTF.

J is TRBJ1-5 and V is TRBV24-1; D not resolved. This CDR3 region has 13 residues. V gave up 5 bases and J gave up 0 bases, with 4 bases separating them. In germline, CDR1 is KGHDR, CDR2 SFDVKD. The CDR3 coding sequence is TGTGCCACCAGTGGCGTTAGCAATCAGCCCCAGCATTTT. Translating gives CATSGVSNQPQHF.

V is TRBV11-2 and J is TRBJ1-5; D gene uncertain. This CDR3 has 13 amino acids. With 0 bases removed from V and 5 bases from J, the gap between germline ends came to 5 bases. CDR1 is SGHAT, CDR2 FQNNGV, per germline. The CDR3 DNA sequence: TGTGCCAGCAGCTTAGATCTAGATCAGCCCCAGCATTTT. Its translation is CASSLDLDQPQHF.

This clonotype was counted between two and nine times. This sequence joins TRBV7-2 and TRBJ1-2; 7 bases align to TRBD1. The length of the CDR3 is 13 residues. Germline CDR1 reads SGHTA; CDR2 reads FQGNSA. Unmatched junction bases numbered 9, after V lost 6 bases and J lost 8 bases. CDR3 region: CASRGRAGGGYTF. The DNA of the CDR3 is TGTGCCAGCAGGGGTAGAGCAGGGGGAGGCTACACCTTC.

This clonotype came up many times. The CDR3 region is CASTRHLTSGRAPQETQYF. CDR3 sequence (DNA): TGTGCCAGCACCCGCCATTTGACTAGCGGGAGAGCACCCCAAGAGACCCAGTACTTC. The chain employs TRBV6-1 and TRBJ2-5; 12 bases map to TRBD2. The CDR3 is 19 residues long. J lost 1 base, V lost 7 bases, and 16 bases had no gene match. Germline values: CDR1 MNHNS, CDR2 SASEGT.

This clonotype turned up a few times. The chain couples TRBV24-1 to TRBJ2-3, with a weak D call TRBD2 (5 bases). V was cut by 5 bases and J by 6 bases, with 20 bases left in between. The CDR3 extends over 16 amino acids. The germline CDR1 and CDR2 sequences are KGHDR and SFDVKD. The CDR3 DNA follows: TGTGCCACCAGTGGCTCCGCTAGCCCTGGACCGGATACGCAGTATTTT. Translation: CATSGSASPGPDTQYF.

This chain joins TRBV10-1 and TRBJ1-6; 8 nucleotides line up with TRBD1. In germline, CDR1 is WNHNN, CDR2 SYGVQD (reference sequence). This CDR3 spans 18 amino acids. J gave up 7 bases and V 9 bases, and 20 bases lay outside the gene matches. CDR3 in amino acids: CARKTGGPGQPSNSPLHF. The CDR3 DNA sequence: TGCGCCAGAAAAACAGGGGGTCCGGGACAGCCGTCAAATTCACCCCTCCACTTT.

This chain connects TRBV25-1 to TRBJ1-1, with TRBD1 matching 8 bases. The CDR3 contains 13 residues. Germline V lookup: CDR1 MGHDK, CDR2 SYGVNS. J was trimmed by 6 bases and V by 2 bases; bases with no gene match: 2. CDR3 nucleotides: TGTGCCAGCAGTGAAACGGACAGGGCTGAAGCTTTCTTT. It specifies CASSETDRAEAFF.

This chain joins TRBV9 and TRBJ2-7, with D perhaps TRBD2 (6 bases). V lost 0 bases and J 3 bases, leaving 13 bases between the germline ends. The CDR3 is made up of 15 amino acids. Germline CDR1 SGDLS, CDR2 YYNGEE. The CDR3 nucleotides are TGTGCCAGCAGCGTAGGAACGGCGGGGAGCTACGAGCAGTACTTC. Translation: CASSVGTAGSYEQYF. The whole variable domain, remainder taken from reference TRBV9 and TRBJ2-7, is DSGVTQTPKHLITATGQRVTLRCSPRSGDLSVYWYQQSLDQGLQFLIQYYNGEERAKGNILERFSAQQFPDLHSELNLSSLELGDSALYFCASSVGTAGSYEQYFGPGTRLTVT.

A word on this clonotype: The junction shows a germline mismatch at one end, possibly a read error. The chain is built from TRBV11-2 and TRBJ1-2, with TRBD1 identical over 10 bases. The germline CDR1 and CDR2 sequences are SGHAT and FQNNGV. The CDR3 contains 14 residues. CDR3 in DNA: TGTGTCAGCAGCTGGGACAGGGGTAACTATGGCTACACCTTC. Protein product: CVSSWDRGNYGYTF.

V and J are TRBV20-1 and TRBJ1-5; 7 bases are a match to TRBD1. This CDR3 region has 13 residues. The germline gives CDR1 DFQATT, CDR2 SNEGSKA (reference sequence). With 5 bases clipped from V and 6 bases from J, the junction kept 7 bases outside the gene matches. CDR3 coding DNA: TGCAGTGCTCACACAGGGGAGGTTCAGCCCCAGCATTTT. It yields the protein CSAHTGEVQPQHF.

The chain joins TRBV27 to TRBJ1-1, with D unclear. Germline V lookup: CDR1 MNHEY, CDR2 SMNVEV (reference sequence). The germline V and J ends were trimmed by 1 base and 0 bases, with 3 bases remaining between them. This CDR3 region has 13 residues. This CDR3 reads CASSLYLNTEAFF. The CDR3 coding sequence is TGTGCCAGCAGTTTATATCTGAACACTGAAGCTTTCTTT.